The source of this T cell receptor (beta chain) is a study of OX40 agonist ivuxolimab in advanced cancers. The overall study: People who had prior anti-PD-1, anti-PD-L1 or anti-CTLA-4 therapy could take part, and around 39% had some. Two cutaneous melanoma patients and one hepatocellular carcinoma patient, three in all, had partial responses.

Study observations and caveats: More expanded clones were seen, on average, in CD8+ T cells than in CD4+.

Remarks on this clone: Its antigen is not known.

Clones were read by immunoSEQ multiplex PCR, and TCRdb kept only the in-frame ones, dropping some. The sample records some 83,000 clones, approximately 84% being singletons. Sequenced material: CD4+ or CD8+ T cells sorted from blood, taken in a trial of the OX40 agonist ivuxolimab. This TCR derives from an adult with an advanced solid tumor such as melanoma, head and neck, liver or kidney cancer.

Here the CDR3 DNA reads TGTGCCAGCAGCTTAGGTAGCGGGAGGGCAACAGATACGCAGTATTTT. Its protein product is CASSLGSGRATDTQYF. This chain links TRBV11-3 with TRBJ2-3, with TRBD2 matching 11 bases. The CDR3 covers 16 residues. Germline V CDR1 and CDR2: SGHNT, YENEEA. V shed 1 base and J 3 bases; nucleotides not matched to a gene: 3.